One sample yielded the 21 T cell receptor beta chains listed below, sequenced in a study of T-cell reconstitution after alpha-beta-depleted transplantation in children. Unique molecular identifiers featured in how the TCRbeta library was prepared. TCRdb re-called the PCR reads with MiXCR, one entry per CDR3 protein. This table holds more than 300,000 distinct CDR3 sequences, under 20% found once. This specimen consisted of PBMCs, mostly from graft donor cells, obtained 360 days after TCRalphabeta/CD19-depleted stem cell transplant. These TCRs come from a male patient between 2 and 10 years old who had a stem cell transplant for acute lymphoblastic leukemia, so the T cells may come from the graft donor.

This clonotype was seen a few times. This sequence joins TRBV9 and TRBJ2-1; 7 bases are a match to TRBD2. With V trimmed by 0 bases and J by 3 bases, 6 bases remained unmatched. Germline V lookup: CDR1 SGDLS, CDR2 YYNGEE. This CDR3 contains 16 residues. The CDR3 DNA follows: TGTGCCAGCAGCGTAGACCCGGGACTATACTACAATGAGCAGTTCTTC. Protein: CASSVDPGLYYNEQFF.

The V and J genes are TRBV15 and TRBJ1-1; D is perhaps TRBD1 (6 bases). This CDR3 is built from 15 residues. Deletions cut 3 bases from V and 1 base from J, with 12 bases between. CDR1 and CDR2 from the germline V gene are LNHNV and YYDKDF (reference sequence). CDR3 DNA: TGTGCCACCAGCAGGGATGGACAGAGGAACACTGAAGCTTTCTTT. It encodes CATSRDGQRNTEAFF.

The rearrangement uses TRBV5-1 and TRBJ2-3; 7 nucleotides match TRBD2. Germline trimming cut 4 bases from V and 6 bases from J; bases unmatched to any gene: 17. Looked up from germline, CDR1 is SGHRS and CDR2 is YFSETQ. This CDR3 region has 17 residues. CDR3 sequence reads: CASSGLAEAAGEDTQYF. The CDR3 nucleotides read TGCGCCAGCAGCGGGCTAGCGGAAGCCGCCGGGGAGGATACGCAGTATTTT.

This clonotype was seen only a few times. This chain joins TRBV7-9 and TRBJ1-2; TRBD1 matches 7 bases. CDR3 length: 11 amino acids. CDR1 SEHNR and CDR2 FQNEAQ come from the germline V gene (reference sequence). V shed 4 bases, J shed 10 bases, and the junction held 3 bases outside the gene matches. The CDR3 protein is CASSSTGDYTF. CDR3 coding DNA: TGTGCCAGCAGCTCTACAGGGGACTACACCTTC. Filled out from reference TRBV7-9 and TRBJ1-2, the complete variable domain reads DTGVSQNPRHKITKRGQNVTFRCDPISEHNRLYWYRQTLGQGPEFLTYFQNEAQLEKSRLLSDRFSAERPKGSFSTLEIQRTEQGDSAMYLCASSSTGDYTFGSGTRLTVV.

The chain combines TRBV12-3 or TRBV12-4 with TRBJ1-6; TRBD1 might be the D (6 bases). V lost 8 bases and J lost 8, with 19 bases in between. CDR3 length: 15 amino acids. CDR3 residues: CASRPRGTQYSPLHF. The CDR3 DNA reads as TGTGCCAGCCGTCCACGAGGGACACAGTATTCACCCCTCCACTTT.

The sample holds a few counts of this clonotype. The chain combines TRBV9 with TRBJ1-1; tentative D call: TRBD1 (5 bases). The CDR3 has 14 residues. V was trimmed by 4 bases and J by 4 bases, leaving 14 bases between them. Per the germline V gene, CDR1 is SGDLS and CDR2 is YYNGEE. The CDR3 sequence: CASSPLPGSTEAFF. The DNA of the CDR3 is TGTGCCAGCAGCCCCTTACCAGGGAGCACTGAAGCTTTCTTT.

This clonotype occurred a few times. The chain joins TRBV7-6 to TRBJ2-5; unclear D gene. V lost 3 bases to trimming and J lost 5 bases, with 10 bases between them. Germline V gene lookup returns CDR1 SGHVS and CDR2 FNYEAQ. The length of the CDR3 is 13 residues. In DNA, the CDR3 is TGTGCCAGCAGCTTCACCCTCGGGGAGACCCAGTACTTC. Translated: CASSFTLGETQYF.

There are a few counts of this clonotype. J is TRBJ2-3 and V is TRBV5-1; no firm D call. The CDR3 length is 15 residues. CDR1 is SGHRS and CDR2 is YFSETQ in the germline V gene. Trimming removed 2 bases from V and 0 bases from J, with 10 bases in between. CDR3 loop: CASSFVEISTDTQYF. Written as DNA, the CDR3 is TGCGCCAGCAGCTTTGTCGAAATAAGCACAGATACGCAGTATTTT.

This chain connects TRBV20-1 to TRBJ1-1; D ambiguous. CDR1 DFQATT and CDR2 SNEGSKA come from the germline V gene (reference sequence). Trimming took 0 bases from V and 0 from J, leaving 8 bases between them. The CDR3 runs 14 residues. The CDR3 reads CSARDGGMNTEAFF. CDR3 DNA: TGCAGTGCTAGAGACGGAGGGATGAACACTGAAGCTTTCTTT.

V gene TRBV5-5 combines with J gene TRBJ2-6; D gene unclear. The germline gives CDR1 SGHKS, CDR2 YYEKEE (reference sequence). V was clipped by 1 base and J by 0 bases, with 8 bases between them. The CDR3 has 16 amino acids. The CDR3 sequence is CASSLLRSSGANVLTF. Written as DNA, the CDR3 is TGTGCCAGCAGCTTGCTTCGGTCCTCTGGGGCCAACGTCCTGACTTTC. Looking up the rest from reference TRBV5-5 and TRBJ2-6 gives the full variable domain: DAGVTQSPTHLIKTRGQQVTLRCSPISGHKSVSWYQQVLGQGPQFIFQYYEKEERGRGNFPDRFSARQFPNYSSELNVNALLLGDSALYLCASSLLRSSGANVLTFGAGSRLTVL.

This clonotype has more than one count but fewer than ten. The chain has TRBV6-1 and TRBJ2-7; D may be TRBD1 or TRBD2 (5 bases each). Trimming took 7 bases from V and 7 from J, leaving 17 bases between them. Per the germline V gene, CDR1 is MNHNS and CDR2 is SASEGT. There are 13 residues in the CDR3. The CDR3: CASNRDPRGEQYF. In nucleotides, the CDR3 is TGTGCCAGCAACCGGGACCCACGAGGGGAGCAGTACTTC.

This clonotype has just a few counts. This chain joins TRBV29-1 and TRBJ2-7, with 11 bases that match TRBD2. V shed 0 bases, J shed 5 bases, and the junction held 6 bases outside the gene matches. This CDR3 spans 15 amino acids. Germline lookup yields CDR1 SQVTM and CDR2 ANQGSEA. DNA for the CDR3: TGCAGCGTTGAAGATCCCGGGACTAGCGGCAACGAGCAGTACTTC. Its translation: CSVEDPGTSGNEQYF.

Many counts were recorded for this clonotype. Here the CDR3 DNA reads TGTGCCAGCAGTCTAACCCCTCCGGGGGGCCAGTACTTC. The encoded protein is CASSLTPPGGQYF. V and J are TRBV12-3 or TRBV12-4 and TRBJ2-5, with 7 positions matching TRBD2. V was clipped by 5 bases and J by 10 bases; unmatched bases: 10. The CDR3 has 13 residues.

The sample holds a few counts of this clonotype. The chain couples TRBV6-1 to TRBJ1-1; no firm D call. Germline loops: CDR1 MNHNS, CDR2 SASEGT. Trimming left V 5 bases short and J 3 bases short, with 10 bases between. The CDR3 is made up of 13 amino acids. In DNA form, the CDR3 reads TGTGCCAGCAGTATAGGTTACCACACTGAAGCTTTCTTT. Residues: CASSIGYHTEAFF.

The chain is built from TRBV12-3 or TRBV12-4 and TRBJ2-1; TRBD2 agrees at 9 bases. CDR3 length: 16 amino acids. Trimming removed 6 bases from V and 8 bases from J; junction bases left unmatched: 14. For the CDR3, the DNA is TGTGCCAGCAGGTCAATACTAGCGGGTGGTATAGATGAGCAGTTCTTC. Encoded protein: CASRSILAGGIDEQFF.

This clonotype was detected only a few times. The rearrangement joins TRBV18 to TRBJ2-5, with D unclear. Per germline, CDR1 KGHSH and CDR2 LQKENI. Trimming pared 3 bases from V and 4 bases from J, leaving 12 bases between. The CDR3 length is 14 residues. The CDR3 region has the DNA TGTGCCAGCTCACCCCGTAAAGCTAGAGAGACCCAGTACTTC. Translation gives CASSPRKARETQYF.

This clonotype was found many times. CDR3 in DNA: TGCGCCAGCAGCCCCCCGGACAGGTCCTACGAGCAGTACTTC. This gives the protein CASSPPDRSYEQYF. The chain carries TRBV5-1 and TRBJ2-7, with 7 bases fitting TRBD1. V lost 4 bases and J lost 1; bases outside the gene matches: 5. The CDR3 contains 14 residues. CDR1 is SGHRS, CDR2 YFSETQ, per germline.

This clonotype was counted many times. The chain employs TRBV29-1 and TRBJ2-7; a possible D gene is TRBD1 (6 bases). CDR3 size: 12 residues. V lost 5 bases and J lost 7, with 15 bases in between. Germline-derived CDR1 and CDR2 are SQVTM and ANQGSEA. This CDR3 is CSVTGTHREQYF. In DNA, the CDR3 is TGCAGCGTTACAGGGACCCATCGGGAGCAGTACTTC.

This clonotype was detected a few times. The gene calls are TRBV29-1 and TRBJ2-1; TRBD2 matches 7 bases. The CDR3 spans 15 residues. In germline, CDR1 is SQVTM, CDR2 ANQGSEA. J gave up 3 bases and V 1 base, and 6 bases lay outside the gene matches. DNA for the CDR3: TGCAGCGTTGAAGGGTTGCTAGCGGTCTACAATGAGCAGTTCTTC. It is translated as CSVEGLLAVYNEQFF.

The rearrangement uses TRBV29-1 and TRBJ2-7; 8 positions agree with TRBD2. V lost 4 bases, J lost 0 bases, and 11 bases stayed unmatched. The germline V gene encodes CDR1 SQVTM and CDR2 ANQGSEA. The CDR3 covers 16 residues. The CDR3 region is CSVGGVAGSHSYEQYF. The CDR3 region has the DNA TGCAGCGTTGGCGGGGTAGCGGGATCACACTCCTACGAGCAGTACTTC.

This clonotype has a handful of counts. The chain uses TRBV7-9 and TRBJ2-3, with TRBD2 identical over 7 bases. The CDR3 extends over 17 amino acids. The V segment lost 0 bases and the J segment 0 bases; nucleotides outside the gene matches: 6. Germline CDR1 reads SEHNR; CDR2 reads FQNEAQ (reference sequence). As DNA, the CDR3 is TGTGCCAGCAGCTTAGCTGGACTAGGGCCTAGCACAGATACGCAGTATTTT. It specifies CASSLAGLGPSTDTQYF.